This is a list of T cell receptor beta chains from one sample in a study of shared clonotypes between healthy human individuals. Here immunoSEQ multiplex PCR was the method, and the copy in TCRdb shows in-frame clones only, minus some. The data show some 2 million clones, roughly 96% seen once. The material sequenced was naive CD4+ T cells sorted from blood. Receptors were obtained from a man aged 18 to 29 in good health. The CDR3 runs from the conserved cysteine through the conserved F or W. D genes are given only for firm matches. The size field is filled for only some rows; it gives once, few, many or a size class.

TRBV5-1	.	.	TRBJ1-1	CASSLAGENTEAFF	TGCGCCAGCAGCCTGGCAGGGGAGAACACTGAAGCTTTCTTT
TRBV4-1	.	.	TRBJ2-3	CASSQPDWGATQYF	TGCGCCAGCAGCCAGCCCGACTGGGGGGCTACGCAGTATTTT
TRBV30	.	.	TRBJ2-7	CACGDNSYEQYF	TGTGCCTGTGGGGACAATTCCTACGAGCAGTACTTC
TRBV11-2	.	.	TRBJ2-4	CASSLGLRVGIQYF	TGTGCCAGCAGCTTAGGGCTCAGGGTTGGCATTCAGTACTTC
TRBV5-4	.	.	TRBJ2-3	CASSPGQSTRADTQYF	TGTGCCAGCAGCCCCGGACAGAGCACACGAGCAGATACGCAGTATTTT
TRBV4-2	.	.	TRBJ2-3	CASSQDEAPDTQYF	TGTGCCAGCAGCCAAGATGAGGCACCTGATACGCAGTATTTT
TRBV15	.	.	TRBJ1-4	CATSRDINEKLFF	TGTGCCACCAGCAGAGACATAAATGAAAAACTGTTTTTT
TRBV7-2	.	once	TRBJ2-1	CASSLVGDSYNEQFF	TGTGCCAGCAGCTTAGTAGGGGACTCCTACAATGAGCAGTTCTTC
TRBV19	TRBD1	once	TRBJ2-1	CASSFTGTGFRNEQFF	TGTGCCAGTAGTTTTACCGGGACAGGGTTTCGGAATGAGCAGTTCTTC
TRBV7-3	.	.	TRBJ2-1	CASSFGQTEYNEQFF	TGTGCCAGCAGCTTCGGACAGACCGAATACAATGAGCAGTTCTTC
TRBV6-6	TRBD1	once	TRBJ1-2	CASSYWTGEGYTF	TGTGCCAGCAGTTACTGGACAGGGGAAGGCTACACCTTC
TRBV6-6	TRBD2	.	TRBJ2-2	CASYPAASGRGELFF	TGTGCCAGCTATCCGGCCGCTAGCGGGAGAGGGGAGCTGTTTTTT
TRBV28	.	.	TRBJ1-5	CASSRQARNQPQHF	TGTGCCAGCAGCAGACAGGCTCGCAATCAGCCCCAGCATTTT
TRBV7-7	TRBD2	.	TRBJ2-5	CASSLGLAELETQYF	TGTGCTAGCAGCTTAGGACTAGCGGAGCTAGAGACCCAGTACTTC
TRBV12-5	.	once	TRBJ1-5	CASGLEGNQPQHF	TGTGCTAGTGGTTTGGAGGGCAATCAGCCCCAGCATTTT
TRBV2	TRBD2	.	TRBJ2-5	CASSLAGDWETQYF	TGTGCCAGCAGTTTAGCGGGAGATTGGGAGACCCAGTACTTC